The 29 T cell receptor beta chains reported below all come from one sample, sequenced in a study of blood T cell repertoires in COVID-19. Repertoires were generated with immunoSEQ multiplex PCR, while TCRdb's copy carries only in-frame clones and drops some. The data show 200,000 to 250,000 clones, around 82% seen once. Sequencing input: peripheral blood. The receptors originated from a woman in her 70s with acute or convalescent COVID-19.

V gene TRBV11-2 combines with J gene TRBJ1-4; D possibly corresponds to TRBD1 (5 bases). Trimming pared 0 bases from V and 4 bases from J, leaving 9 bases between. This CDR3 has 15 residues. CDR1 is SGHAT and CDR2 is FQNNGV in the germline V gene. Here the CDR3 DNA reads TGTGCCAGCAGCTTAGATCGACAGATTAATGAAAAACTGTTTTTT. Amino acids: CASSLDRQINEKLFF.

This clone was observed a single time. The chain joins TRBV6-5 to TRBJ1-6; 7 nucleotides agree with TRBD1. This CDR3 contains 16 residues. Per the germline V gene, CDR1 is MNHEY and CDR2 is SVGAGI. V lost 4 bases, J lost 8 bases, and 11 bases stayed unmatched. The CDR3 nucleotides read TGTGCCAGCAGTTTGGGTGGGGGACAGCGATATTCACCCCTCCACTTT. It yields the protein CASSLGGGQRYSPLHF.

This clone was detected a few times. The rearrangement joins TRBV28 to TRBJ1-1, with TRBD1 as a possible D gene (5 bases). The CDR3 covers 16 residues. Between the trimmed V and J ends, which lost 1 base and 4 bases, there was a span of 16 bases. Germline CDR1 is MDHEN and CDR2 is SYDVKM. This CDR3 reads CASSLLGGYRGTEAFF. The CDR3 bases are TGTGCCAGCAGTTTATTGGGGGGGTATCGCGGCACTGAAGCTTTCTTT.

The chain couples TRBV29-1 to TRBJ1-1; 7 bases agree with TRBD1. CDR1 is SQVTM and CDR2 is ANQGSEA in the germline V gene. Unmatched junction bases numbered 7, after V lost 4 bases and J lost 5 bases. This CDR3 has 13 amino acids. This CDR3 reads CSVGVTGETEAFF. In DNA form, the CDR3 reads TGCAGCGTTGGGGTTACAGGGGAGACTGAAGCTTTCTTT.

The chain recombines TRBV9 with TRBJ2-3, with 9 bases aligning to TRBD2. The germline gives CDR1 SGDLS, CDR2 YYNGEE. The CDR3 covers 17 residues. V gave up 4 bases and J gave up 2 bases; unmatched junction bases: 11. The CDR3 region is CASSKGTSRKHTDTQYF. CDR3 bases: TGTGCCAGCAGCAAAGGGACTAGCCGAAAACACACAGATACGCAGTATTTT.

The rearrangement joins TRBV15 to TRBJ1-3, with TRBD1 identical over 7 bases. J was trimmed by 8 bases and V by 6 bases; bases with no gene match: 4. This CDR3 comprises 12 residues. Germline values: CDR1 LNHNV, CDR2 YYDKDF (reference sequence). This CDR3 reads CATSRTGYTIYF. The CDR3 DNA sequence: TGTGCCACCAGTCGGACAGGCTACACCATATATTTT.

The DNA for the CDR3 is TGTGCCAGCAGCCGGGGACACAAAGAGACCCAGTACTTC. This gives the protein CASSRGHKETQYF. This chain uses TRBV7-2 with TRBJ2-5; tentative D call: TRBD1 (6 bases). Germline CDR1 reads SGHTA; CDR2 reads FQGNSA. Trimming pared 5 bases from V and 3 bases from J, leaving 10 bases between. This CDR3 contains 13 residues.

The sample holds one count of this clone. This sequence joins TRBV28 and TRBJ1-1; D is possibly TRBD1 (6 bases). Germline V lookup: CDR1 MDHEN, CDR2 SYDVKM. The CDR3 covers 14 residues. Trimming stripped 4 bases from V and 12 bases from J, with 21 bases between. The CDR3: CASSSWSGTGYTFF. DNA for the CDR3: TGTGCCAGCAGTTCCTGGTCGGGTACAGGGTATACTTTCTTT.

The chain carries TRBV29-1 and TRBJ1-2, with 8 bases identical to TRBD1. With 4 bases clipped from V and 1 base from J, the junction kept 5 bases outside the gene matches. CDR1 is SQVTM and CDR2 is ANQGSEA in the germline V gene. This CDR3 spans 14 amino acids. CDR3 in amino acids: CSVATGASNYGYTF. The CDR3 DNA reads TGCAGCGTTGCGACAGGGGCTAGTAACTATGGCTACACCTTC.

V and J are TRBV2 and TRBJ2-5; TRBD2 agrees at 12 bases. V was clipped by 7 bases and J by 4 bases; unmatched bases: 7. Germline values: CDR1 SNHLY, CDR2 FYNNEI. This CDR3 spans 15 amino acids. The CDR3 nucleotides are TGTGCCAGCAATCCTAGCGGGGGGGAGAGAGAGACCCAGTACTTC. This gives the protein CASNPSGGERETQYF.

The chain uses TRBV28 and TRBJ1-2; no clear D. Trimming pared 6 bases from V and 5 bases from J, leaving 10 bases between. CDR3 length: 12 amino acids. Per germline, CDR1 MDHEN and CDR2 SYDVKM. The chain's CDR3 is CASRATGYGYTF. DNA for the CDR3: TGTGCCAGCAGAGCCACGGGGTATGGCTACACCTTC.

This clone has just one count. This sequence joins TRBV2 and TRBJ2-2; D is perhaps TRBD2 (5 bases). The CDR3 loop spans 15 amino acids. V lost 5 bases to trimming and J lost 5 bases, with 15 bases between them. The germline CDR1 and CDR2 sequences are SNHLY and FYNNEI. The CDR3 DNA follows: TGTGCCAGCAGTAAGGACTCTGTCGTAACCGGGGAGCTGTTTTTT. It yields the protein CASSKDSVVTGELFF. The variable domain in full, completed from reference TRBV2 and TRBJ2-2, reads EPEVTQTPSHQVTQMGQEVILRCVPISNHLYFYWYRQILGQKVEFLVSFYNNEISEKSEIFDDQFSVERPDGSNFTLKIRSTKLEDSAMYFCASSKDSVVTGELFFGEGSRLTVL.

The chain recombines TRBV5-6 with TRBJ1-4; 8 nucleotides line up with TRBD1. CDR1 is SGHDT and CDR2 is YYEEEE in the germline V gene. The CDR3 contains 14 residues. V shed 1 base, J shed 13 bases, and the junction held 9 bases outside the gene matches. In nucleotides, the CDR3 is TGTGCCAGCAGCTTGACAGGGGGACTCGGTGGACTGTTTTTT. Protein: CASSLTGGLGGLFF.

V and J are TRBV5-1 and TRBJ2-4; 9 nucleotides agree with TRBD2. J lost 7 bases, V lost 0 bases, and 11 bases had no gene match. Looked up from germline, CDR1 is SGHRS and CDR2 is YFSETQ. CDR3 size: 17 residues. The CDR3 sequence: CASSLDLAGGPGNIQYF. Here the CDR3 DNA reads TGCGCCAGCAGCTTGGATTTGGCGGGGGGGCCGGGCAACATTCAGTACTTC.

The CDR3 DNA reads as TGTGCCAGCAGCTCCCAGGGAGGAAATTCACCCCTCCACTTT. This codes for CASSSQGGNSPLHF. This chain links TRBV5-5 with TRBJ1-6, with a weak D call TRBD1 (5 bases). The CDR3 runs to 14 residues. CDR1 is SGHKS, CDR2 YYEKEE, per germline (reference sequence). Trimming shortened V by 3 bases and J by 7 bases, and 11 bases separated the two germline ends.

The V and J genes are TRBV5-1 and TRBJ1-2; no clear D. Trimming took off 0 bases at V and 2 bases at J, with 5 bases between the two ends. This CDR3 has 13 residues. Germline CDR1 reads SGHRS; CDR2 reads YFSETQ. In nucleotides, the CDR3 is TGCGCCAGCAGCTTGGGGGCCAACTATGGCTACACCTTC. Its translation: CASSLGANYGYTF.

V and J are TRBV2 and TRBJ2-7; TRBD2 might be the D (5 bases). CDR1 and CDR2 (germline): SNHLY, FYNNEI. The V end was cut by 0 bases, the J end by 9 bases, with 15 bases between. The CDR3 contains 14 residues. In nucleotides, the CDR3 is TGTGCCAGCAGTGAAGCATGGGGAGATATGACGCAGTACTTC. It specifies CASSEAWGDMTQYF. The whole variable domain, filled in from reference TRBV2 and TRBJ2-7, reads EPEVTQTPSHQVTQMGQEVILRCVPISNHLYFYWYRQILGQKVEFLVSFYNNEISEKSEIFDDQFSVERPDGSNFTLKIRSTKLEDSAMYFCASSEAWGDMTQYFGPGTRLTVT.

Written as DNA, the CDR3 is TGTGCCAGTAGTATGCCTTATTCAGGGACAGCTAGCAATCAGCCCCAGCATTTT. It codes for CASSMPYSGTASNQPQHF. The rearrangement links TRBV19 to TRBJ1-5, with 7 bases lining up with TRBD1. The CDR3 contains 18 residues. Trimming took 3 bases from V and 0 from J; bases not matched to a gene: 11. Germline assignment: CDR1 LNHDA and CDR2 SQIVND (reference sequence). Combining the CDR3 with reference TRBV19 and TRBJ1-5 gives the whole variable domain DGGITQSPKYLFRKEGQNVTLSCEQNLNHDAMYWYRQDPGQGLRLIYYSQIVNDFQKGDIAEGYSVSREKKESFPLTVTSAQKNPTAFYLCASSMPYSGTASNQPQHFGDGTRLSIL.

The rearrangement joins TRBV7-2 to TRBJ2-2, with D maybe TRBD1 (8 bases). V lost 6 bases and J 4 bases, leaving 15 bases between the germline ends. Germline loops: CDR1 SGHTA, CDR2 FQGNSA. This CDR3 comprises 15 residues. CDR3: CASSRQGRGTGELFF. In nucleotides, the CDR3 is TGTGCCAGCAGTCGACAGGGGAGGGGCACCGGGGAGCTGTTTTTT.

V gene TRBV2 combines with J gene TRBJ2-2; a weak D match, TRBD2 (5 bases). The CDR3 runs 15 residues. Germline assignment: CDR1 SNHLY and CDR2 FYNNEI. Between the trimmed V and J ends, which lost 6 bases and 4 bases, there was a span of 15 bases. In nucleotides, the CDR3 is TGTGCCAGCAGGGAAAATAGCGTAGCCACCGGGGAGCTGTTTTTT. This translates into CASRENSVATGELFF. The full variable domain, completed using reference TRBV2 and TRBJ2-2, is EPEVTQTPSHQVTQMGQEVILRCVPISNHLYFYWYRQILGQKVEFLVSFYNNEISEKSEIFDDQFSVERPDGSNFTLKIRSTKLEDSAMYFCASRENSVATGELFFGEGSRLTVL.

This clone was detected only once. CDR3 region: CATSDFRRGNEQFF. CDR3 nucleotides: TGTGCCACCAGTGATTTTCGGCGGGGCAATGAGCAGTTCTTC. J is TRBJ2-1 and V is TRBV24-1; TRBD2 might be the D (6 bases). V dropped 1 base and J dropped 6 bases, with 9 bases sitting between them. This CDR3 is 14 amino acids long. CDR1 and CDR2 from the germline V gene are KGHDR and SFDVKD.

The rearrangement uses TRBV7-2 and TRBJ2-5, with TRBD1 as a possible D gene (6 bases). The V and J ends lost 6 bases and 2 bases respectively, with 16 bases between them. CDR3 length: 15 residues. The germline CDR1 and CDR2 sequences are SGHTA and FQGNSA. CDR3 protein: CASSKITGYQETQYF. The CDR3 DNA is TGTGCCAGCAGTAAGATTACAGGGTATCAAGAGACCCAGTACTTC.

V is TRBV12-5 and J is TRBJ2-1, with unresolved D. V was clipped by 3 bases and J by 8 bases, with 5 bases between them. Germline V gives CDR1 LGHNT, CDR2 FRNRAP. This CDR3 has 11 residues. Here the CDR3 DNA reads TGTGCTAGTGGTTTTAGCCATGAGCAGTTCTTC. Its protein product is CASGFSHEQFF.

CDR3 DNA sequence: TGCGCCAGCAGCCTGGGGGGACGGGAGGCTGGCTACACCTTC. It specifies CASSLGGREAGYTF. The V gene is TRBV5-1, the J gene TRBJ1-2; D might be TRBD1 (5 bases). This CDR3 has 14 amino acids. The V end was cut by 4 bases, the J end by 7 bases, with 17 bases between. Germline CDR1 reads SGHRS; CDR2 reads YFSETQ. Complete variable domain (other parts from reference TRBV5-1 and TRBJ1-2): KAGVTQTPRYLIKTRGQQVTLSCSPISGHRSVSWYQQTPGQGLQFLFEYFSETQRNKGNFPGRFSGRQFSNSRSEMNVSTLELGDSALYLCASSLGGREAGYTFGSGTRLTVV.

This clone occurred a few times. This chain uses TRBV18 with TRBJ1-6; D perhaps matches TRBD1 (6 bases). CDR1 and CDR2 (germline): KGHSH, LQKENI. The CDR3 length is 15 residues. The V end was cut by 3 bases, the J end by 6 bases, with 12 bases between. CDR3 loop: CASSPQGQPNSPLHF. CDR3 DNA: TGTGCCAGCTCACCTCAAGGACAGCCTAATTCACCCCTCCACTTT.

The CDR3 nucleotides are TGTGCCAGCAGCTTGGGGGGGACAGGGAATGAAAAACTGTTTTTT. Protein: CASSLGGTGNEKLFF. This chain connects TRBV5-4 to TRBJ1-4, with 9 nucleotides matching TRBD1. Trimming cost V 0 bases and J 5 bases; bases outside gene matches: 2. Germline-derived CDR1 and CDR2 are SGHNT and YYREEE (reference sequence). The length of the CDR3 is 15 residues.

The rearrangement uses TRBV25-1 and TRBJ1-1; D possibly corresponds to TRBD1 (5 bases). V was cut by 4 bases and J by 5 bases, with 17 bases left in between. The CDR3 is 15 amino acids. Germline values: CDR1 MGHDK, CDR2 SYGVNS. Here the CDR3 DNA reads TGTGCCAGCAGTGTCGCGGGGCCATTAGGGACTGAAGCTTTCTTT. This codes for CASSVAGPLGTEAFF.

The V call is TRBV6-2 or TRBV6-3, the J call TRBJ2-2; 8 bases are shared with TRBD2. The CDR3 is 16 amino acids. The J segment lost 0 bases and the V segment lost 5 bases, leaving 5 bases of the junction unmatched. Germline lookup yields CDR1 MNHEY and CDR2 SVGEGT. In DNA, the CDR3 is TGTGCCAGCAGTCCACTGGGACTAGCGAACACCGGGGAGCTGTTTTTT. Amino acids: CASSPLGLANTGELFF.

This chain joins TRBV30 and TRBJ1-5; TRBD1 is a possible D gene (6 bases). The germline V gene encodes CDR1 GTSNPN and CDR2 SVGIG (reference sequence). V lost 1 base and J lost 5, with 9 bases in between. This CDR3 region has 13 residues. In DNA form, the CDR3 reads TGTGCCTGGAGTGGGGGGCCGCATCAGCCCCAGCATTTT. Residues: CAWSGGPHQPQHF.